This passage covers 17 T cell receptor beta chains from one sample sequenced in a study of T cells in narcolepsy. The table came from immunoSEQ multiplex PCR; TCRdb's copy has only in-frame clones and leaves some out. The sample records 25,000 to 35,000 clones, around 83% being singletons. Sample: CD45RA- memory CD4+ T cells from PBMCs. These receptors were taken from a human donor with narcolepsy.

The chain employs TRBV30 and TRBJ1-3; D possibly corresponds to TRBD1 (5 bases). CDR1 is GTSNPN, CDR2 SVGIG, per germline (reference sequence). The V and J ends lost 6 bases and 2 bases respectively, with 14 bases between them. There are 14 residues in the CDR3. CDR3 sequence: CACGGDGPGNTIYF. CDR3 coding DNA: TGTGCCTGCGGGGGGGATGGCCCTGGAAACACCATATATTTT.

The chain joins TRBV5-1 to TRBJ1-2, with a weak D call TRBD1 (5 bases). The CDR3 runs 14 residues. Per the germline V gene, CDR1 is SGHRS and CDR2 is YFSETQ. Trimming removed 0 bases at V and 7 bases at J, with 13 bases between. The CDR3 region is CASSLDWGSGGYTF. For the CDR3, the DNA is TGCGCCAGCAGCTTGGATTGGGGGAGCGGTGGCTACACCTTC.

This clone was observed a single time. The chain uses TRBV2 and TRBJ2-1; TRBD2 matches at 10 bases. The ends lost 2 bases at V and 6 bases at J; junction bases unmatched: 4. Germline lookup yields CDR1 SNHLY and CDR2 FYNNEI. The CDR3 runs 15 residues. CDR3 amino acids: CASSEQLAGSNEQFF. The CDR3 bases are TGTGCCAGCAGTGAACAACTAGCGGGGAGCAATGAGCAGTTCTTC.

The genes are TRBV7-9 and TRBJ1-1; D remains unclear. Germline values: CDR1 SEHNR, CDR2 FQNEAQ (reference sequence). Trimming shortened V by 2 bases and J by 10 bases, and 11 bases separated the two germline ends. CDR3 size: 12 residues. CDR3 nucleotides: TGTGCCAGCAGCTTATTTTCGGGGTCAGCTTTCTTT. It yields the protein CASSLFSGSAFF.

This rearrangement joins TRBV6-1 to TRBJ1-5; the match to TRBD1 covers 8 bases. Germline V lookup: CDR1 MNHNS, CDR2 SASEGT. The CDR3 has 17 residues. The J segment lost 4 bases and the V segment lost 2 bases, leaving 10 bases of the junction unmatched. The chain's CDR3 is CASSEWRAQGANQPQHF. The CDR3 region has the DNA TGTGCCAGCAGTGAATGGCGTGCTCAGGGGGCTAATCAGCCCCAGCATTTT.

This clone was detected only once. This chain uses TRBV5-8 with TRBJ2-5; D is unclear. The tail of the sequence fits TRBJ2-7 better, so the J call may be wrong. In germline, CDR1 is SGHTS, CDR2 YDEGEE. This CDR3 has 14 residues. The CDR3 DNA is TGTGCCAGTAGACCGCCATCGACACCCTACGAGCAGTACTTC. This gives the protein CASRPPSTPYEQYF.

This clone came up a few times. A read error may produce the germline difference seen at one junction end. The rearrangement uses TRBV7-2 and TRBJ2-7; weak D call: TRBD1 (5 bases). This CDR3 has 13 amino acids. Germline CDR1 and CDR2: SGHTA and FQGNSA. CDR3 loop: CASSQSQGYEQYF. DNA of the CDR3: TGCGCCAGCAGCCAATCCCAGGGCTACGAGCAGTACTTC.

V gene TRBV19 combines with J gene TRBJ2-7; D tentatively reads TRBD1 or TRBD2 (5 bases each). CDR3 length: 14 residues. V was trimmed by 6 bases and J by 2 bases, leaving 14 bases between them. Germline V gene lookup returns CDR1 LNHDA and CDR2 SQIVND (reference sequence). CDR3 nucleotides: TGTGCCAGTAGCCAGACGGGGCTACCCTACGAGCAGTACTTC. The encoded protein is CASSQTGLPYEQYF.

J is TRBJ2-1 and V is TRBV2; tentative D call: TRBD2 (6 bases). CDR1 is SNHLY, CDR2 FYNNEI, per germline. V was trimmed by 5 bases and J by 4 bases, leaving 9 bases between them. The CDR3 runs to 13 residues. The CDR3 protein is CASSRELYNEQFF. Written as DNA, the CDR3 is TGTGCCAGCAGTCGGGAGCTTTACAATGAGCAGTTCTTC.

The chain uses TRBV5-1 and TRBJ2-7; possibly TRBD1 for D (5 bases). Trimming removed 0 bases at V and 6 bases at J, with 10 bases between. The CDR3 is made up of 13 amino acids. Germline CDR1 is SGHRS and CDR2 is YFSETQ. Here the CDR3 reads CASSLGQFREQYF. CDR3 nucleotides: TGCGCCAGCAGCTTGGGACAGTTCCGCGAGCAGTACTTC.

V and J are TRBV7-8 and TRBJ2-4; 10 bases map to TRBD2. J gave up 0 bases and V 0 bases, and 14 bases lay outside the gene matches. CDR3 length: 21 residues. Germline CDR1 and CDR2: SGHVS and FQNEAQ. The DNA for the CDR3 is TGTGCCAGCAGCTTAGCGACAAGCGGGGGGGTTTGGTCAGTAGCCAAAAACATTCAGTACTTC. The encoded protein is CASSLATSGGVWSVAKNIQYF.

The chain uses TRBV6-5 and TRBJ2-7, with D perhaps TRBD1 or TRBD2 (5 bases each). The ends were cut back, 0 bases at V and 1 base at J, with 13 bases in the middle. The germline V gene encodes CDR1 MNHEY and CDR2 SVGAGI. The CDR3 runs 16 residues. The CDR3 DNA follows: TGTGCCAGCAGTTACTCTCCCTGGGACCCGTCCTACGAGCAGTACTTC. Translating gives CASSYSPWDPSYEQYF.

This chain joins TRBV4-2 and TRBJ2-5; TRBD2 matches 11 bases. The CDR3 contains 15 residues. Germline CDR1 is LGHNA and CDR2 is YNFKEQ. J lost 1 base, V lost 5 bases, and 3 bases had no gene match. The CDR3 DNA follows: TGTGCCAGCAGCGATAGCGGGGGGGCCCAAGAGACCCAGTACTTC. Residues: CASSDSGGAQETQYF.

The rearrangement links TRBV7-9 to TRBJ2-6, with no clear D. Trimming shortened V by 3 bases and J by 0 bases, and 6 bases separated the two germline ends. The germline gives CDR1 SEHNR, CDR2 FQNEAQ (reference sequence). This CDR3 is built from 15 residues. CDR3 DNA: TGTGCCAGCAGCTTGGCAAGCTCTGGGGCCAACGTCCTGACTTTC. Protein: CASSLASSGANVLTF.

This clone is medium-sized within its sample. The V and J genes are TRBV19 and TRBJ2-7; D might be TRBD2 (6 bases). Germline CDR1 is LNHDA and CDR2 is SQIVND (reference sequence). CDR3 length: 14 amino acids. Between the trimmed V and J ends, which lost 1 base and 3 bases, there was a span of 10 bases. In DNA form, the CDR3 reads TGTGCCAGTAGTATAGCCGGGGGAAACTACGAGCAGTACTTC. Translation gives CASSIAGGNYEQYF.

This sequence joins TRBV4-1 and TRBJ2-1; perhaps TRBD2 as D (6 bases). This CDR3 comprises 16 residues. Germline assignment: CDR1 MGHRA and CDR2 YSYEKL. The V gene lost 0 bases and the J gene lost 8 bases, with 17 bases spanning the gap. Here the CDR3 reads CASSQERAGSSYEQFF. The CDR3 nucleotides read TGCGCCAGCAGCCAAGAACGGGCGGGGAGCAGCTATGAGCAGTTCTTC.

The chain is built from TRBV11-1 and TRBJ1-1; possible D gene TRBD1, 5 bases. The V end lost 2 bases, the J end lost 4 bases, and 17 bases lay between the germline ends. This CDR3 region has 16 residues. Germline V gives CDR1 SGHAT, CDR2 FQDESV (reference sequence). The CDR3 DNA reads as TGTGCCAGCAGCTTAAGCAGTTCAGGGTCAGGCACTGAAGCTTTCTTT. It encodes CASSLSSSGSGTEAFF.